The 8 T cell receptor beta chains listed next were all sequenced from one sample in a study of regulatory T cells in long-lasting Graves disease. iRepertoire HTBI primers and Arm-PCR of CDR3 regions built TCR beta libraries. TCRdb reanalysed the multiplex PCR reads using MiXCR and keeps one entry per CDR3 protein. Of approximately 560,000 distinct CDR3 sequences listed, roughly 15% are singletons. Time point in this sample: newly diagnosed GD, antithyroid drugs for less than 3 months. Scientists built the TCR library using RNA that was extracted from PBMCs. This sample also belongs to another study, concerning T cells in Graves' hyperthyroidism and ophthalmopathy.

This specimen consisted of peripheral blood mononuclear cells (PBMCs), obtained at new diagnosis, from a patient treated with antithyroid drugs. The receptors stem from a man aged 18 to 30 with Graves disease.

This clonotype was found once. V usage is TRBV20-1 and J usage is TRBJ2-3, with TRBD1 matching over 11 bases. Germline assignment: CDR1 DFQATT and CDR2 SNEGSKA (reference sequence). The CDR3 extends over 16 amino acids. Germline trimming cut 4 bases from V and 1 base from J; bases unmatched to any gene: 7. The CDR3 nucleotides are TGCAGTGCTACCGGACAGGGGGCGTGGGGCACAGATACGCAGTATTTT. Amino acid sequence: CSATGQGAWGTDTQYF.

Ten or more counts support this clonotype. The chain recombines TRBV7-9 with TRBJ2-1, with a weak D call TRBD1 (6 bases). The CDR3 loop spans 13 amino acids. V was trimmed by 5 bases and J by 5 bases, leaving 10 bases between them. The germline V gene encodes CDR1 SEHNR and CDR2 FQNEAQ (reference sequence). CDR3 sequence reads: CASSTNRDNEQFF. Written as DNA, the CDR3 is TGTGCCAGCAGCACTAACAGGGACAATGAGCAGTTCTTC.

This clonotype was observed at least ten times. The V gene is TRBV7-2, the J gene TRBJ2-7, with D tentatively TRBD2 (6 bases). The CDR3 extends over 13 amino acids. Deletions cut 2 bases from V and 7 bases from J, with 12 bases between. The germline CDR1 and CDR2 sequences are SGHTA and FQGNSA. CDR3 protein: CASSLLAASEQYF. Here the CDR3 DNA reads TGTGCCAGCAGCTTATTAGCGGCCTCTGAGCAGTACTTC.

In its sample, this clonotype was seen once. V gene TRBV6-1 combines with J gene TRBJ1-4, with 8 bases fitting TRBD1. Germline-derived CDR1 and CDR2 are MNHNS and SASEGT. V trimming: 6 bases; J trimming: 8 bases; junction bases outside the gene matches: 8. CDR3 size: 14 residues. The CDR3 loop is CASRGRGLWEKLFF. CDR3 DNA: TGTGCCAGCAGGGGCAGGGGGCTTTGGGAAAAACTGTTTTTT.

This clonotype has just a few counts. The rearrangement joins TRBV13 to TRBJ1-1, with D perhaps matching TRBD1 (5 bases). The V end was cut by 6 bases, the J end by 1 base, with 15 bases between. The germline V gene encodes CDR1 PRHDT and CDR2 FYEKMQ (reference sequence). The CDR3 has 15 amino acids. CDR3 loop: CASSPWGRRNTEAFF. CDR3 sequence (DNA): TGTGCCAGCAGTCCATGGGGCAGAAGGAACACTGAAGCTTTCTTT.

A few counts support this clonotype. The chain carries TRBV12-3 or TRBV12-4 and TRBJ1-2, with D uncertain. The ends were cut back, 0 bases at V and 8 bases at J, with 10 bases in the middle. The CDR3 length is 13 residues. The CDR3 region is CASSLASGKGYTF. For the CDR3, the DNA is TGTGCCAGCAGTTTAGCGTCGGGTAAGGGCTACACCTTC.

The rearrangement joins TRBV10-3 to TRBJ2-2, with no clear D. The ends were cut back, 6 bases at V and 0 bases at J, with 14 bases in the middle. The CDR3 covers 16 residues. Germline-derived CDR1 and CDR2 are ENHRY and SYGVKD. CDR3 loop: CAIRPTHPANTGELFF. DNA of the CDR3: TGTGCCATCAGACCCACCCACCCAGCGAACACCGGGGAGCTGTTTTTT.

This chain joins TRBV10-2 and TRBJ2-5; D unclear. Trimming left V 7 bases short and J 2 bases short, with 11 bases between. Per germline, CDR1 WSHSY and CDR2 SAAADI. The CDR3 is 13 amino acids. Here the CDR3 reads CASNRFRQETQYF. The CDR3 DNA is TGCGCCAGCAATCGGTTCCGACAAGAGACCCAGTACTTC.